This T cell receptor beta chain stems from a study of shared clonotypes between healthy human individuals. Study-level points and caveats: The study found about 5% of naive CD4 clonotypes shared across a few donors.

For this clone: Its antigen is not identified.

Here immunoSEQ multiplex PCR was the method, and the copy in TCRdb shows in-frame clones only, minus some. The table shows about 2.3 million clones, with 92% occurring only once. This CDR3 has 13 residues. Trimming cost V 3 bases and J 3 bases, with 6 bases left between them. Germline loops: CDR1 MRHNA, CDR2 SNTAGT. The receptor's source is a man aged 18 to 29 in good health. Some clones in this sample may be carry-over from other donors' samples. Sequencing was performed on naive CD4+ T cells from PBMCs. Subset given: CD45RA+ positively selected. This chain connects TRBV6-4 to TRBJ1-5; D is undetermined. CDR3 DNA: TGTGCCAGCAGTGAGGGAAACAATCAGCCCCAGCATTTT. This translates into CASSEGNNQPQHF.